This T cell receptor beta chain was observed in a study of T cell responses to AZD1222 COVID-19 vaccine. About this clone: Its antigen is unknown.

Only in-frame clones appear in the TCRdb table, and some are missing; sequencing was by immunoSEQ multiplex PCR. The data contain over 140,000 clones, roughly 89% of them singletons. General observations from the study: Vaccine-associated CD4 TCRs ranged over spike, dominating at 160-218 and 743-854. Spike-specific TCR breadth rose after two AZD1222 doses, and depth rose as well. Clonal diversity was possibly underestimated, and white British individuals and females predominated among donors. Repertoires were obtained solely post-peak T cell response.

With 6 bases removed from V and 4 bases from J, the gap between germline ends came to 15 bases. This CDR3 region has 14 residues. Looked up from germline, CDR1 is KGHSH and CDR2 is LQKENI. This receptor was identified in an adult in good health. The sample consisted of peripheral blood, taken on day 0 of AZD1222 vaccination. The chain recombines TRBV18 with TRBJ1-1; D gene uncertain. This CDR3 is CASSWQVEGTEAFF. The CDR3 region has the DNA TGTGCCAGCTCTTGGCAGGTCGAGGGCACTGAAGCTTTCTTT. Using reference TRBV18 and TRBJ1-1 for the parts outside the CDR3, the full variable domain is NAGVMQNPRHLVRRRGQEARLRCSPMKGHSHVYWYRQLPEEGLKFMVYLQKENIIDESGMPKERFSAEFPKEGPSILRIQQVVRGDSAAYFCASSWQVEGTEAFFGQGTRLTVV.